These 21 T cell receptor beta chains came from one sample sequenced in a study of somatic mutations in cytotoxic T cells in rheumatoid arthritis. Profiled with immunoSEQ multiplex PCR; TCRdb holds only in-frame clones, not every one. The sample has over 20,000 clones; 82% are singletons. The sample was CD8+ T cells sorted from blood. The receptors were gathered from a man aged 50-59 years in good health.

V usage is TRBV11-2 and J usage is TRBJ1-3, with unresolved D. V lost 1 base and J lost 2, with 12 bases in between. This CDR3 comprises 16 residues. Germline V gene sequence: CDR1 SGHAT, CDR2 FQNNGV. CDR3 coding DNA: TGTGCCAGCAGCTTAGGATATGGGAACGCTGGAAACACCATATATTTT. Translating gives CASSLGYGNAGNTIYF. Full variable domain (outside the CDR3, taken from reference TRBV11-2 and TRBJ1-3): EAGVAQSPRYKIIEKRQSVAFWCNPISGHATLYWYQQILGQGPKLLIQFQNNGVVDDSQLPKDRFSAERLKGVDSTLKIQPAKLEDSAVYLCASSLGYGNAGNTIYFGEGSWLTVV.

The genes are TRBV27 and TRBJ1-2; no clear D. The CDR3 is made up of 13 amino acids. V lost 2 bases and J 8 bases, leaving 12 bases between the germline ends. Looked up from germline, CDR1 is MNHEY and CDR2 is SMNVEV (reference sequence). The CDR3 nucleotides are TGTGCCAGCAGTTTAGAGGGATCGCGGGGCTACACCTTC. This encodes CASSLEGSRGYTF.

The chain recombines TRBV4-1 with TRBJ2-7, with TRBD1 matching over 7 bases. The CDR3 is 15 residues long. Germline loops: CDR1 MGHRA, CDR2 YSYEKL. The V and J ends lost 5 bases and 3 bases, in that order; junction bases with no gene match: 10. CDR3 DNA: TGCGCCAGCAGCGCTACAGGGGCTGGCGTCTACGAGCAGTACTTC. Its translation: CASSATGAGVYEQYF.

As regards this clone: Compared with germline, one end of the junction differs, possibly owing to a read error. V gene TRBV6-5 combines with J gene TRBJ2-5; D possibly matches TRBD1 or TRBD2 (5 bases each). The CDR3 covers 14 residues. Germline V lookup: CDR1 MNHEY, CDR2 SVGAGI. The CDR3 sequence: CASSDSGASETQYF. CDR3 coding DNA: TGTGCCAGCAGTGACTCCGGGGCTTCGGAGACCCAGTACTTC.

The chain employs TRBV25-1 and TRBJ2-3; D not certain. Trimming pared 2 bases from V and 2 bases from J, leaving 14 bases between. CDR1 and CDR2 (germline): MGHDK, SYGVNS. The CDR3 has 16 residues. The CDR3 bases are TGTGCCAGCAGTGAAAAGCAGGAGAGTCTCACAGATACGCAGTATTTT. It translates to CASSEKQESLTDTQYF.

The chain combines TRBV7-9 with TRBJ2-2; D ambiguous. The CDR3 length is 14 residues. V lost 5 bases and J 5 bases, leaving 12 bases between the germline ends. Germline-derived CDR1 and CDR2 are SEHNR and FQNEAQ (reference sequence). The CDR3, as DNA: TGTGCCAGCAGCCTCCCGACCGAAACCGGGGAGCTGTTTTTT. As protein: CASSLPTETGELFF.

This clone was detected only a few times. The genes are TRBV10-3 and TRBJ2-7, with D tentatively TRBD1 or TRBD2 (5 bases each). Germline-derived CDR1 and CDR2 are ENHRY and SYGVKD. Trimming stripped 8 bases from V and 3 bases from J, with 11 bases between. The CDR3 has 12 amino acids. Here the CDR3 DNA reads TGTGCCATCGGGACGGAGAACTACGAGCAGTACTTC. As protein: CAIGTENYEQYF.

The chain employs TRBV7-9 and TRBJ1-2; D gene unclear. V shed 2 bases and J shed 4 bases, with 14 bases lying between them. This CDR3 spans 15 amino acids. Germline CDR1 SEHNR, CDR2 FQNEAQ (reference sequence). The CDR3, as DNA: TGTGCCAGCAGCTTAAATAGCATAAGTGCCTATGGCTACACCTTC. This gives the protein CASSLNSISAYGYTF.

The rearrangement uses TRBV30 and TRBJ1-2; D call uncertain. Germline CDR1 reads GTSNPN; CDR2 reads SVGIG (reference sequence). Trimming took off 3 bases at V and 4 bases at J, with 15 bases between the two ends. This CDR3 is built from 14 residues. The CDR3 DNA sequence: TGTGCCTGGAGCCCTTTCCAATGGGGCTATGGCTACACCTTC. It yields the protein CAWSPFQWGYGYTF.

This chain's CDR3 is CASSLGFGRNGYTF. The CDR3 DNA reads TGTGCCAGCAGCTTAGGGTTCGGGAGAAACGGCTACACCTTC. This rearrangement joins TRBV7-8 to TRBJ1-2; no clear D gene. With 1 base removed from V and 8 bases from J, the gap between germline ends came to 14 bases. This CDR3 comprises 14 residues. Germline V lookup: CDR1 SGHVS, CDR2 FQNEAQ.

V and J are TRBV7-9 and TRBJ2-1; 7 bases line up with TRBD1. This CDR3 has 16 residues. The junction had 16 bases not matched to a gene; V was cut back by 5 bases and J by 9 bases. Germline CDR1 is SEHNR and CDR2 is FQNEAQ (reference sequence). CDR3 bases: TGTGCCAGCAGCCTCCAATCCAGGACAGGATTGGGTGAGCAGTTCTTC. It yields the protein CASSLQSRTGLGEQFF.

The chain couples TRBV4-1 to TRBJ1-4, with D hard to call. The germline V gene encodes CDR1 MGHRA and CDR2 YSYEKL. The V gene lost 4 bases and the J gene lost 12 bases, with 21 bases spanning the gap. CDR3 size: 15 residues. The CDR3 nucleotides read TGCGCCAGCAGCCTGGAGGCGGGTCGACGGGGAGAACTGTTTTTT. It encodes CASSLEAGRRGELFF.

This CDR3 reads CASSTPGTGHREQFF. The CDR3 coding sequence is TGCGCCAGCAGCACACCCGGGACAGGACATCGGGAGCAGTTCTTC. The V and J genes are TRBV5-1 and TRBJ2-1; 8 positions agree with TRBD1. V was clipped by 4 bases and J by 10 bases; unmatched bases: 13. CDR3 length: 15 amino acids. Germline CDR1 is SGHRS and CDR2 is YFSETQ.

This chain uses TRBV29-1 with TRBJ1-1; D is unresolved. V lost 7 bases and J 0 bases, leaving 9 bases between the germline ends. Germline assignment: CDR1 SQVTM and CDR2 ANQGSEA. This CDR3 has 12 residues. CDR3 sequence reads: CSGGRMNTEAFF. The CDR3, as DNA: TGCAGCGGAGGACGTATGAACACTGAAGCTTTCTTT.

The V gene is TRBV10-2, the J gene TRBJ2-1; no clear D gene. Germline V gene sequence: CDR1 WSHSY, CDR2 SAAADI. CDR3 length equals 16 residues. Between the trimmed V and J ends, which lost 2 bases and 0 bases, there was a span of 11 bases. The CDR3 here is CASSEGPLPSYNEQFF. CDR3 coding DNA: TGCGCCAGCAGTGAGGGACCACTCCCCTCCTACAATGAGCAGTTCTTC.

The V and J genes are TRBV6-6 and TRBJ2-1; 9 bases line up with TRBD2. The CDR3 has 16 residues. The V segment lost 1 base and the J segment 8 bases; nucleotides outside the gene matches: 9. Germline V gene data show CDR1 as MNHNY and CDR2 as SVGAGI (reference sequence). As DNA, the CDR3 is TGTGCCAGCAGTTACTTGTTAGCGGGAGTTTCGGATGAGCAGTTCTTC. Its translation is CASSYLLAGVSDEQFF.

V usage is TRBV6-6 and J usage is TRBJ1-1; D remains ambiguous. Trimming stripped 0 bases from V and 4 bases from J, with 3 bases between. The CDR3 runs 12 residues. Per the germline V gene, CDR1 is MNHNY and CDR2 is SVGAGI (reference sequence). CDR3 sequence (DNA): TGTGCCAGCAGTTACTCTCTCACTGAAGCTTTCTTT. Its protein is CASSYSLTEAFF.

The chain combines TRBV11-1 with TRBJ1-1; D is undetermined. The V gene lost 5 bases and the J gene lost 3 bases, with 13 bases spanning the gap. The germline V gene encodes CDR1 SGHAT and CDR2 FQDESV (reference sequence). The CDR3 sequence is 14 residues long. CDR3 in amino acids: CASSPSEGDTEAFF. Here the CDR3 DNA reads TGTGCCAGCAGCCCGTCCGAGGGTGACACTGAAGCTTTCTTT.

The genes are TRBV13 and TRBJ2-7, with D hard to call. Trimming removed 4 bases from V and 3 bases from J, with 7 bases in between. In germline, CDR1 is PRHDT, CDR2 FYEKMQ (reference sequence). The CDR3 loop spans 12 amino acids. The CDR3 DNA reads as TGTGCCAGCAGCTCCCCGGGCTACGAGCAGTACTTC. Protein: CASSSPGYEQYF. The full variable domain, completed using reference TRBV13 and TRBJ2-7, is AAGVIQSPRHLIKEKRETATLKCYPIPRHDTVYWYQQGPGQDPQFLISFYEKMQSDKGSIPDRFSAQQFSDYHSELNMSSLELGDSALYFCASSSPGYEQYFGPGTRLTVT.

Here the CDR3 reads CASSPAGRTGELFF. The CDR3 nucleotides are TGTGCCAGCTCACCTGCTGGGAGAACCGGGGAGCTGTTTTTT. J is TRBJ2-2 and V is TRBV18; TRBD2 might be the D (5 bases). The germline gives CDR1 KGHSH, CDR2 LQKENI. The CDR3 runs to 14 residues. Trimming cost V 3 bases and J 5 bases, with 10 bases left between them.

The genes are TRBV5-1 and TRBJ2-1, with TRBD2 matching 14 bases. The CDR3 is 17 residues long. V was pared by 5 bases and J by 7 bases, with 11 bases of the junction left unmatched. Germline lookup yields CDR1 SGHRS and CDR2 YFSETQ. The CDR3 spells CASRLHGTSGSSNEQFF. Here the CDR3 DNA reads TGCGCCAGCAGACTACACGGGACTAGCGGGAGTAGTAATGAGCAGTTCTTC.